This TCR beta chain was recovered during a study of T-cell memory formation after mild COVID-19. Study-level background: Largely, TCR clusters stayed within a single donor.

This clonotype appeared a few times. Its antigen is unknown. Each CDR3 protein gets one entry after TCRdb re-called the 5' RACE reads with MiXCR. This sample has around 340,000 distinct CDR3 sequences, with 10% to 15% found just once. Trimming removed 7 bases at V and 2 bases at J, with 14 bases between. Germline loops: CDR1 SEHNR, CDR2 FQNEAQ (reference sequence). The CDR3 has 14 amino acids. Points from the study as a whole: CD4+ contracting clones were mainly CM and EM; CD8+ ones, EMRA. Some responding clones appeared in pre-infection memory, suggesting cross-reactive memory joined.

The chain joins TRBV7-9 to TRBJ1-2; D is perhaps TRBD1 (6 bases). This receptor was identified in a man younger than 35 who had mild COVID-19 (a few samples of this study predate the infection). Cell type and time point are not known. The sample consisted of PBMCs or a T cell subset sorted from them (not recorded which). The CDR3 protein is CASTPGHQNYGYTF. CDR3 bases: TGTGCCAGCACCCCGGGACATCAAAACTATGGCTACACCTTC.